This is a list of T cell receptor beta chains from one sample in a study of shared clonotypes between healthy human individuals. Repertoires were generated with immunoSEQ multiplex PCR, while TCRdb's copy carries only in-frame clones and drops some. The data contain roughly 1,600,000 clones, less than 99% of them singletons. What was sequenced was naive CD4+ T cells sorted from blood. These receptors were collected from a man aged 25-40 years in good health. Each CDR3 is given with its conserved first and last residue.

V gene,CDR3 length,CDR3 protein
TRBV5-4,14,CASSLAKEYNEQFF
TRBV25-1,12,CASPPYPRGLFF
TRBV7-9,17,CASSPMEGLPSYNEQFF
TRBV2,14,CASSLTTSPYGYTF
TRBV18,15,CASSRDRGERDEQYF
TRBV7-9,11,CASAASYGYTF
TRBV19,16,CASSILLIGGPQPQHF
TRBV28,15,CASRTPGQSIYGYTF
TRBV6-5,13,CASRPGSSAGQYF
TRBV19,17,CASRDQGQGTNTGELFF
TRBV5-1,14,CASSLGASNQPQHF
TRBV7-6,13,CASGAGVPDTQYF
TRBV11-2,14,CASSPRAFTGELFF
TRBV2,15,CASTRLAGGEYEQYF
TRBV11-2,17,CASSTGTGATYQETQYF
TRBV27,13,CASSSRGGNEQFF
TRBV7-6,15,CASSTREGRADTQYF
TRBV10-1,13,CASGSGQDGELFF
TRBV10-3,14,CAISERQTQETQYF
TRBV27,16,CASSGVRGLSFYEQYF
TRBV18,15,CASSLGLAGSPEQYF
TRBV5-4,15,CASSPQGWGQETQYF
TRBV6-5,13,CASSNGHLYEQYF